The clone carrying this T cell receptor (beta chain) was observed once. The assay was immunoSEQ multiplex PCR, and TCRdb's table has in-frame clones only and misses some. The sample contains over 250,000 clones, approximately 85% of which appear only once. Germline V lookup: CDR1 SGHRS, CDR2 YFSETQ. V lost 5 bases and J lost 2, with 17 bases in between. The CDR3 runs 15 residues. These data come from a study of blood T cell repertoires in COVID-19. Across the whole study: Spain, Italy and the United States supplied samples that represented acute and convalescent COVID-19. PBMCs, B-cell-depleted T cells, or T cells provided the cDNA or gDNA that made up the material.

The chain combines TRBV5-1 with TRBJ2-7; weak D call: TRBD2 (6 bases). This sequence originates from a woman in her seventies with acute or convalescent COVID-19. Sequences were obtained from peripheral blood. Written as DNA, the CDR3 is TGCGCCAGCAGGAAATTACAGGAGGGGACCTACGAGCAGTACTTC. Its protein is CASRKLQEGTYEQYF.